This T cell receptor (beta chain) was sequenced during a study of T cell responses to AZD1222 COVID-19 vaccine. Points from the study as a whole: The donor cohort was predominantly white British with a female majority, and clonal diversity may have been underestimated. Repertoire samples came only from after the peak T cell response.

To note about this clone: Antigen unknown.

The CDR3 consists of 14 residues. The trim removed 5 bases at V and 4 bases at J, leaving 7 bases unmatched. The V gene's germline CDR1 is WNHNN and CDR2 SYGVQD (reference sequence). The repertoire was sequenced with immunoSEQ multiplex PCR; TCRdb's copy has only in-frame clones and lacks some. The sample comprises some 140,000 clones, 90% to 95% of which are singletons, and less than 2% rests with the top ten. The chain uses TRBV10-1 and TRBJ2-7; TRBD2 aligns across 8 bases. Specimen: peripheral blood, collected on day 0 of AZD1222 vaccination. This receptor was identified in an adult in good health. CDR3 sequence reads: CASSNAGGRYEQYF. The DNA for the CDR3 is TGCGCCAGCAGTAACGCGGGGGGAAGGTACGAGCAGTACTTC.